The entry below describes one T cell receptor (beta chain). Libraries were prepared by immunoSEQ multiplex PCR; TCRdb keeps only in-frame clonotypes and omits some of them. The sample includes nearly 50,000 clones, roughly 88% seen only once; the top ten take about 2%. These data belong to a study of PD-L1 blockade in urothelial cancer. Study context: At 6 weeks and at 3 weeks (second dose) after treatment start, blood was analyzed.

Time point specified: peripheral blood 6 weeks after treatment start. Germline CDR1 reads MNHEY; CDR2 reads SMNVEV (reference sequence). The CDR3 loop spans 15 amino acids. Between the trimmed V and J ends, which lost 4 bases and 0 bases, there was a span of 12 bases. The sequence came from a man between 45 and 60 years old with urothelial cancer. V is TRBV27 and J is TRBJ1-1; D gene ambiguous. This sample comprised PBMCs, obtained around atezolizumab (anti-PD-L1) treatment. Here the CDR3 reads CASSSFNSLNTEAFF. The CDR3 DNA reads as TGTGCCAGCAGTTCTTTTAACAGCTTGAACACTGAAGCTTTCTTT.